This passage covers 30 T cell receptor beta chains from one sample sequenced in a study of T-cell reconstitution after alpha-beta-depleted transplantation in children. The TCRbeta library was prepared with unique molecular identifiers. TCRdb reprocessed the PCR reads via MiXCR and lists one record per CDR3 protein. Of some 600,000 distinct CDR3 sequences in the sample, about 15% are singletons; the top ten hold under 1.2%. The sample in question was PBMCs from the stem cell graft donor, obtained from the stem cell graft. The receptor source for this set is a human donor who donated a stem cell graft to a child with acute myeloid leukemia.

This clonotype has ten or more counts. The CDR3 nucleotides are TGCAGCGTTGAATCCCGACTCGACAGGGGGAGAGAGGGCTACACCTTC. Translating it yields CSVESRLDRGREGYTF. This rearrangement joins TRBV29-1 to TRBJ1-2; TRBD1 matches at 9 bases. V was pared by 2 bases and J by 8 bases, with 15 bases of the junction left unmatched. The germline gives CDR1 SQVTM, CDR2 ANQGSEA. This CDR3 comprises 16 residues.

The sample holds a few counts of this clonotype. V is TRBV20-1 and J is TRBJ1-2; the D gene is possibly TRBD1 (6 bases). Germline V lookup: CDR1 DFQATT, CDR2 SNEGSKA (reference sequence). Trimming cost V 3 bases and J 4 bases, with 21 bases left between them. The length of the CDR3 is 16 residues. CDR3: CSARGGAASSAYGYTF. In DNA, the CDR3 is TGCAGTGCTAGGGGGGGGGCAGCCTCCTCGGCCTATGGCTACACCTTC.

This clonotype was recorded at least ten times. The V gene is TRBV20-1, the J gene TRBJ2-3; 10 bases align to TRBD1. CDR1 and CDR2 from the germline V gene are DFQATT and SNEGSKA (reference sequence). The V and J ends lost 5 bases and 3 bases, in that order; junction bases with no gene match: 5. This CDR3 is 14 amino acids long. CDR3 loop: CSAADRGRTDTQYF. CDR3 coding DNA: TGCAGTGCTGCTGACAGGGGGCGTACAGATACGCAGTATTTT.

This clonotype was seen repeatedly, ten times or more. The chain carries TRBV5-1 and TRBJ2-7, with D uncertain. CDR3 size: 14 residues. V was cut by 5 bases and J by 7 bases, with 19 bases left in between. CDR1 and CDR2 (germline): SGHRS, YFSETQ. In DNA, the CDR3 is TGCGCCAGCAGTTATAACAGTCCCCAAGGAGAGCAGTACTTC. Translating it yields CASSYNSPQGEQYF.

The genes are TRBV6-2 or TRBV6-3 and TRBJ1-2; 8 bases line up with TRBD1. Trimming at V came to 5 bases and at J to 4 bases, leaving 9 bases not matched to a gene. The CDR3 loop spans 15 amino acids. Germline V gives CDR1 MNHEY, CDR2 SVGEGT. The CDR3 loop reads CASSTMRTGIYGYTF. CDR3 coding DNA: TGTGCCAGCAGTACCATGAGGACAGGGATCTATGGCTACACCTTC.

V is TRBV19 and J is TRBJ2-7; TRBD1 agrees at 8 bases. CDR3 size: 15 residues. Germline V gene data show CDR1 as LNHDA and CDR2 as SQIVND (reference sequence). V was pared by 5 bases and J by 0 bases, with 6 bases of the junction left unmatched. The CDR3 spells CASSLRQGISYEQYF. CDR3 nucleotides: TGTGCCAGTAGTCTTAGACAGGGGATCTCCTACGAGCAGTACTTC.

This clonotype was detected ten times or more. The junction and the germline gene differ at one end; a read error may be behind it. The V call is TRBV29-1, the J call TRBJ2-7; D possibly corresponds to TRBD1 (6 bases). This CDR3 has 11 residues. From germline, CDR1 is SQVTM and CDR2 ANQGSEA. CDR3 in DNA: TGCAGCGTCGAAGTAGGGGGAATCAAGTACTTC. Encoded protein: CSVEVGGIKYF.

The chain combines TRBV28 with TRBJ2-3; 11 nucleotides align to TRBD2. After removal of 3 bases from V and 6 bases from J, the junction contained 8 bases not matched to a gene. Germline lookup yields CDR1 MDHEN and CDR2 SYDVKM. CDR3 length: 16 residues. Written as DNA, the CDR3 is TGTGCCAGCAGTTTCTCGCCCCTAGCGGGGGGTGATACGCAGTATTTT. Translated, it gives CASSFSPLAGGDTQYF.

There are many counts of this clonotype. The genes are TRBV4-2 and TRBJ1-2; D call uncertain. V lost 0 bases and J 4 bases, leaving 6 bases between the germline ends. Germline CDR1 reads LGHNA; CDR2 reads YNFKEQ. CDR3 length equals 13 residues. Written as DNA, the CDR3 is TGTGCCAGCAGCCAAGAAGGCAGCTATGGCTACACCTTC. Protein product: CASSQEGSYGYTF.

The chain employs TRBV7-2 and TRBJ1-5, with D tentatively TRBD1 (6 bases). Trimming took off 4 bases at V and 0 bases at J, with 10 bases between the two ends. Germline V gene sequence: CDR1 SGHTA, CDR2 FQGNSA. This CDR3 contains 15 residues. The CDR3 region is CASSSSGDSNQPQHF. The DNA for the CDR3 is TGTGCCAGCAGCTCCTCAGGGGATAGCAATCAGCCCCAGCATTTT.

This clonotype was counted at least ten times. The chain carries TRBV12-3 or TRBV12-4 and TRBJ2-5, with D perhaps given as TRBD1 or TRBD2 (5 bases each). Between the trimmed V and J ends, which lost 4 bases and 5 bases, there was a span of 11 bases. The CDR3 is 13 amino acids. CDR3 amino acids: CASSSRRDETQYF. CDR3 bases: TGTGCCAGCAGTTCCCGAAGGGACGAGACCCAGTACTTC.

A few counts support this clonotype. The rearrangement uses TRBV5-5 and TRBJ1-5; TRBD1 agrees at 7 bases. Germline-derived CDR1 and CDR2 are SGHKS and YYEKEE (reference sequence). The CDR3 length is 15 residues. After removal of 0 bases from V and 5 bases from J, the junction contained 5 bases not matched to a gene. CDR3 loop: CASSLVGTEDQPQHF. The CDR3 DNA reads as TGTGCCAGCAGCTTGGTAGGGACAGAGGATCAGCCCCAGCATTTT. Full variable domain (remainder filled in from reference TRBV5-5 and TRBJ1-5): DAGVTQSPTHLIKTRGQQVTLRCSPISGHKSVSWYQQVLGQGPQFIFQYYEKEERGRGNFPDRFSARQFPNYSSELNVNALLLGDSALYLCASSLVGTEDQPQHFGDGTRLSIL.

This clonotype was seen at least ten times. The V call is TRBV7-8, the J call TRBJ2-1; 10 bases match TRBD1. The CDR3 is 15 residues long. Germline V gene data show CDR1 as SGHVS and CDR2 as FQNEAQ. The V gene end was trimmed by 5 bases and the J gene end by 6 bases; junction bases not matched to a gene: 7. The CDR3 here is CASSPDRGTFNEQFF. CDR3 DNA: TGTGCCAGCAGCCCGGACAGGGGGACTTTCAATGAGCAGTTCTTC.

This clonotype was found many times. The CDR3 DNA reads TGCAGTGCCCCTTACCAGGGACGGGGCACTGAAGCTTTCTTT. It specifies CSAPYQGRGTEAFF. The chain is built from TRBV20-1 and TRBJ1-1, with D possibly TRBD1 on 5 matching bases. Germline assignment: CDR1 DFQATT and CDR2 SNEGSKA (reference sequence). V lost 6 bases, J lost 4 bases, and 18 bases lay in between. The CDR3 is made up of 14 amino acids.

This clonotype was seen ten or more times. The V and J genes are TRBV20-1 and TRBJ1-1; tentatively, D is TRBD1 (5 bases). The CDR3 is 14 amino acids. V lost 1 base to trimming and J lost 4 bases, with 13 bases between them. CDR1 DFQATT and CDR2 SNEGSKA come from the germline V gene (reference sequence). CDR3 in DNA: TGCAGTGCTAGAGTAAGAGGGGTAGGCACTGAAGCTTTCTTT. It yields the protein CSARVRGVGTEAFF.

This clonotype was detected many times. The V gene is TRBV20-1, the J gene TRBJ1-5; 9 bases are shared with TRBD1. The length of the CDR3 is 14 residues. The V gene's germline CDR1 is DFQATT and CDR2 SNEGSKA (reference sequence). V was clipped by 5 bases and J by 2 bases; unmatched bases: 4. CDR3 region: CSAPTGGGNQPQHF. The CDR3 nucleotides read TGCAGTGCTCCGACAGGGGGAGGCAATCAGCCCCAGCATTTT.

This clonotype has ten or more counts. The CDR3 loop reads CSAIRTSAVGEQFF. The CDR3 nucleotides are TGCAGTGCTATCAGGACTAGCGCGGTGGGTGAGCAGTTCTTC. The chain is built from TRBV20-1 and TRBJ2-1; TRBD2 aligns across 9 bases. Germline CDR1 is DFQATT and CDR2 is SNEGSKA (reference sequence). The CDR3 loop spans 14 amino acids. V lost 4 bases, J lost 9 bases, and 10 bases stayed unmatched.

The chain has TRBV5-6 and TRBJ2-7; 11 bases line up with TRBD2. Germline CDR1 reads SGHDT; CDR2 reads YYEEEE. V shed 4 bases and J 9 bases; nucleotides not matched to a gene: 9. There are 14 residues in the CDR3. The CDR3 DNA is TGTGCCAGCAGCCGAACGGGACTAGCGGTAAGGCAGTACGTC. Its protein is CASSRTGLAVRQYV.

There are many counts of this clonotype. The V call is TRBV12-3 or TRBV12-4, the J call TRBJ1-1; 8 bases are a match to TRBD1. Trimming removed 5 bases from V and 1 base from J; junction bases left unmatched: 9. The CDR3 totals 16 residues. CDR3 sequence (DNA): TGTGCCAGCAGTAATACAGGGGGACGGAGGAACACTGAAGCTTTCTTT. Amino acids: CASSNTGGRRNTEAFF.

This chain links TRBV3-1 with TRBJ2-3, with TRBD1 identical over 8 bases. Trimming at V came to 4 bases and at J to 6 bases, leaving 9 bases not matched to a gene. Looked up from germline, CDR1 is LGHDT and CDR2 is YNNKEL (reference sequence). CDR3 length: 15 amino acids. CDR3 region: CASSLDRDPADTQYF. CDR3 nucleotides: TGTGCCAGCAGCCTGGACAGGGACCCAGCGGATACGCAGTATTTT.

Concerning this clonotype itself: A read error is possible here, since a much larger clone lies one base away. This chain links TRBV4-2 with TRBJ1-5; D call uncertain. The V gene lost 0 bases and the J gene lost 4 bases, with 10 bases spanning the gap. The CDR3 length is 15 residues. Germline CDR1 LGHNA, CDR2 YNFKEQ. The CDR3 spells CASSQEDAINQPQHF. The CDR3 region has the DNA TGTGCCAGCAGCCAAGAAGACGCTATAAATCAGCCCCAGCATTTT.

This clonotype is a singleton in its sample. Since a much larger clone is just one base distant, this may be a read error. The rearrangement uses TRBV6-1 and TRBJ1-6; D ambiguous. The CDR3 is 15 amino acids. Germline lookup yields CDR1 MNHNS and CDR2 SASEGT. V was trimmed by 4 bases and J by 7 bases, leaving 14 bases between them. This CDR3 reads CASSVRTAWNSPLHF. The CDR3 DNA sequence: TGTGCCAGCAGTGTACGGACGGCCTGGAATTCACCCCTCCACTTT.

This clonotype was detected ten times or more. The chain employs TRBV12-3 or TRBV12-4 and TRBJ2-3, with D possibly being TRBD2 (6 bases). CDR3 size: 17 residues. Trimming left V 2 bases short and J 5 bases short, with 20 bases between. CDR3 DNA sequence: TGTGCCAGCAGTTTATTGAGGGGTCAAACGGAGGGAGATACGCAGTATTTT. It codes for CASSLLRGQTEGDTQYF.

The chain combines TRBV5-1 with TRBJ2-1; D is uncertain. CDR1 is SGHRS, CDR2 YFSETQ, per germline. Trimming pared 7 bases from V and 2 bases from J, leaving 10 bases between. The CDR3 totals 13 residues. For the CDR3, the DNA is TGCGCCAGCTTCAGTACGACCTACAATGAGCAGTTCTTC. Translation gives CASFSTTYNEQFF.

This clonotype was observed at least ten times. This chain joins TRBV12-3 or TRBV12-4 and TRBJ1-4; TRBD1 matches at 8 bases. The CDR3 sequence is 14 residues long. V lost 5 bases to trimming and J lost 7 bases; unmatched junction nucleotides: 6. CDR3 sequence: CASSLRTGREKLFF. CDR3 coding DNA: TGTGCCAGCAGTCTGCGGACAGGGCGTGAAAAACTGTTTTTT.

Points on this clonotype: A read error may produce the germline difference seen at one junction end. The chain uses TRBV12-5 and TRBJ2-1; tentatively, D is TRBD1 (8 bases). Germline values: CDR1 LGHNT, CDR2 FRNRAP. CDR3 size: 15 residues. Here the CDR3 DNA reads TGTGCTAGTGGCTTGGACAGGGAGGGTTACAATGAGCAGTTCTTC. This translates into CASGLDREGYNEQFF.

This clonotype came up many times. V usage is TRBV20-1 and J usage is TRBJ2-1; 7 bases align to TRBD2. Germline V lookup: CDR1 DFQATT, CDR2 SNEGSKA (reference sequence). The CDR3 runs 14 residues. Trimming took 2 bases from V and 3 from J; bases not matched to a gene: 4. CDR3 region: CSARQAGDYNEQFF. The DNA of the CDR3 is TGCAGTGCTAGACAGGCGGGGGACTACAATGAGCAGTTCTTC.

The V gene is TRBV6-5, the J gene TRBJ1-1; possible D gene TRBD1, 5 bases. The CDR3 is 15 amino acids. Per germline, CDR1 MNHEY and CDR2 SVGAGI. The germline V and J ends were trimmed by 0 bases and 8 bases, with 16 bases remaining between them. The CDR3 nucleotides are TGTGCCAGCAGTTACTCAGGACAAGGGATCTCAGAAGCTTTCTTT. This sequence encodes CASSYSGQGISEAFF.

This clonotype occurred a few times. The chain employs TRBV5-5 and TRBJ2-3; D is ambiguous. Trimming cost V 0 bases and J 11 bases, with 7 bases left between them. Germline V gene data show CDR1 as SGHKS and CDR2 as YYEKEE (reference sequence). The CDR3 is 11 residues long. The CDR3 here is CASSLGSMQYF. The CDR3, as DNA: TGTGCCAGCAGCTTGGGGTCGATGCAGTATTTT. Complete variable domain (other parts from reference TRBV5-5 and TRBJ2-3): DAGVTQSPTHLIKTRGQQVTLRCSPISGHKSVSWYQQVLGQGPQFIFQYYEKEERGRGNFPDRFSARQFPNYSSELNVNALLLGDSALYLCASSLGSMQYFGPGTRLTVL.

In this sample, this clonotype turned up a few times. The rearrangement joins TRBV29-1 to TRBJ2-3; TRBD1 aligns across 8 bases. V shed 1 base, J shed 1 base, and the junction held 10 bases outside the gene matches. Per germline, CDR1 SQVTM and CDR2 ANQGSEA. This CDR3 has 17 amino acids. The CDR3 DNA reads TGCAGCGTTGAAGGCAGGGGGCTTGAATGCTGCACAGATACGCAGTATTTT. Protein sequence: CSVEGRGLECCTDTQYF.